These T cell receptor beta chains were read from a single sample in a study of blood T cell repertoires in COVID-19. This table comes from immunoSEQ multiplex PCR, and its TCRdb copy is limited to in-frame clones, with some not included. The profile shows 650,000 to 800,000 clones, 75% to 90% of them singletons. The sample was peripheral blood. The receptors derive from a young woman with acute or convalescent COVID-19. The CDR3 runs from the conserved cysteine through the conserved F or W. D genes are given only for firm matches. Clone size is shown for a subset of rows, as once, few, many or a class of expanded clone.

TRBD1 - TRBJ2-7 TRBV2 CASSPPTGKSYEQYF TGTGCCAGCAGTCCTCCGACAGGGAAGTCCTACGAGCAGTACTTC
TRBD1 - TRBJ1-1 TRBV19 CASIETGGDTEAFF TGTGCCAGTATCGAGACAGGGGGGGACACTGAAGCTTTCTTT
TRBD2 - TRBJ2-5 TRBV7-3 CASSPLGSRGGTQYF TGTGCCAGCAGCCCCCTGGGCTCTCGGGGGGGGACCCAGTACTTC
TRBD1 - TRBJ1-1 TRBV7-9 CASSRRQGGTEAFF TGTGCCAGCAGCCGCCGACAGGGGGGGACTGAAGCTTTCTTT
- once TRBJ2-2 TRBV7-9 CASSYDSYTGELFF TGTGCCAGCAGCTACGACAGCTACACCGGGGAGCTGTTTTTT
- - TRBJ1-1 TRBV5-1 CASSLENTGTEAFF TGCGCCAGCAGCTTGGAAAATACGGGGACTGAAGCTTTCTTT
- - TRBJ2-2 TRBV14 CASSRRGLGAGELAGELFF TGTGCCAGCAGCCGCCGAGGGTTGGGGGCCGGTGAGTTGGCCGGGGAGCTGTTTTTT
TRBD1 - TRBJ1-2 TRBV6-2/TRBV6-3 CASSYAGQRYGYTF TGTGCCAGCAGTTACGCGGGACAGAGATATGGCTACACCTTC
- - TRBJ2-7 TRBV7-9 CASSLDRNTNYEQYF TGTGCCAGCAGCTTAGACAGGAATACGAACTACGAGCAGTACTTC
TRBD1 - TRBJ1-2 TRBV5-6 CASSWTGVVYGYTF TGTGCCAGCAGCTGGACAGGGGTTGTCTATGGCTACACCTTC
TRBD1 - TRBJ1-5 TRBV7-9 CASSPGWDRNQPQHF TGTGCCAGCAGCCCGGGCTGGGACAGGAATCAGCCCCAGCATTTT
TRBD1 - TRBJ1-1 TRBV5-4 CASSLPGQGGGTEAFF TGTGCCAGCAGCCTGCCGGGACAGGGAGGGGGCACTGAAGCTTTCTTT
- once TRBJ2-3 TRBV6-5 CASTPGGHTQYF TGTGCCAGCACCCCAGGGGGGCATACGCAGTATTTT
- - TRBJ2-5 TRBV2 CASKKGQYQETQYF TGTGCCAGCAAAAAAGGACAGTACCAAGAGACCCAGTACTTC
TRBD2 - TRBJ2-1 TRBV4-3 CASSHRAGGQFF TGCGCCAGCAGCCACCGAGCGGGGGGGCAGTTCTTC
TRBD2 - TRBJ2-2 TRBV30 CAWTQRGGRSNTGELFF TGTGCCTGGACCCAAAGGGGAGGGAGAAGTAACACCGGGGAGCTGTTTTTT
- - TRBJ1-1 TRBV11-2 CASGDRLSMNTEAFF TGTGCCAGCGGAGACAGACTTTCTATGAACACTGAAGCTTTCTTT
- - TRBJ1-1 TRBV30 CAWNSGGWQNTEAFF TGTGCCTGGAACAGCGGCGGTTGGCAGAACACTGAAGCTTTCTTT
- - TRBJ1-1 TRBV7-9 CASTERAFTEAFF TGTGCCAGCACCGAGCGGGCCTTCACTGAAGCTTTCTTT
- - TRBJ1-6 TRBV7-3 CASNPGGFRVYSPLHF TGTGCCAGCAACCCGGGAGGGTTCCGGGTTTACTCACCCCTCCACTTT
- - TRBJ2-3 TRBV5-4 CASSLVYGSTDTQYF TGTGCCAGCAGCTTGGTATACGGTAGCACAGATACGCAGTATTTT
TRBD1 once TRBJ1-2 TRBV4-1 CASSQGTVTGGTTNYGYTF TGCGCCAGCAGCCAGGGAACTGTGACAGGGGGCACCACTAACTATGGCTACACCTTC
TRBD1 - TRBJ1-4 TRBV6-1 CASSDGTGVEKLFF TGTGCCAGCAGTGACGGGACAGGGGTAGAAAAACTGTTTTTT
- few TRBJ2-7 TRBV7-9 CASRPPSASYEQYF TGTGCCAGCAGACCCCCCTCTGCGTCCTACGAGCAGTACTTC
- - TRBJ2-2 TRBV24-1 CATSDLPDSANTGELFF TGTGCCACCAGTGATTTGCCGGACAGCGCGAACACCGGGGAGCTGTTTTTT
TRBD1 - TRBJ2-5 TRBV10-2 CASSASGGSVETQYF TGCGCCAGCAGTGCCTCAGGGGGATCCGTGGAGACCCAGTACTTC
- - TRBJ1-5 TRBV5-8 CASSLTPSNQPQHF TGTGCCAGCAGCTTGACACCTAGCAATCAGCCCCAGCATTTT
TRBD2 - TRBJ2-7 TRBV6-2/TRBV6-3 CASSLAGGPYEQYF TGTGCCAGCAGTCTAGCGGGGGGTCCATACGAGCAGTACTTC
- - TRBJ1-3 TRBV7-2 CASSLAWARRAGNTIYF TGTGCCAGCAGCTTAGCGTGGGCAAGGAGGGCTGGAAACACCATATATTTT
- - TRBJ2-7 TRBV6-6 CASGLDRRVHEQYF TGTGCCAGCGGACTTGACAGGAGAGTGCACGAGCAGTACTTC
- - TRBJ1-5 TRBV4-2 CASSQDNSNQPQHF TGTGCCAGCAGCCAAGATAATAGCAATCAGCCCCAGCATTTT
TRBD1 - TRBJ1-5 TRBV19 CASSIGTYRGNNQPQHF TGTGCCAGTAGTATAGGTACCTACAGGGGAAACAATCAGCCCCAGCATTTT
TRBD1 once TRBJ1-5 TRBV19 CASSPRGQDNQHF TGTGCCAGTAGTCCGAGAGGACAGGACAACCAGCATTTT
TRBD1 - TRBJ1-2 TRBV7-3 CASSPGWTGGVYGYTF TGTGCCAGCAGCCCAGGATGGACAGGAGGTGTCTATGGCTACACCTTC
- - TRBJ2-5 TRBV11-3 CASSSAGQETQYF TGTGCCAGCAGCTCCGCGGGACAAGAGACCCAGTACTTC
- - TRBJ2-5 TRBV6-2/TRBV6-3 CASSPTSIRETQYF TGTGCCAGCAGCCCCACTAGCATCCGAGAGACCCAGTACTTC
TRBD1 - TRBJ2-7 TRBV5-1 CASSAGTGFHEQYF TGCGCCAGCAGCGCCGGGACAGGGTTCCACGAGCAGTACTTC
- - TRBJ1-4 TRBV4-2 CASSQDFGRGGEKLFF TGTGCCAGCAGCCAAGACTTCGGCAGGGGTGGGGAAAAACTGTTTTTT